This record concerns one T cell receptor (beta chain) sequence. The antigen it recognizes is unknown. Base quality data are lacking; no much larger clone is found one base away. The data were taken from a study of cytomegalovirus exposure and HLA in healthy donors (dated by TCRdb to about 2017). Study-level background: An earlier analysis of approximately 640 of the donors reported more than 250 Gb of sequence data and some 100 million unique TCR beta sequences from 150 million to 200 million T cells. In a later analysis, previously published TCR beta repertoires from about 670 donors were re-analyzed and high-resolution HLA genotyping was added so that TCR occurrence patterns could be studied. Among some 400 genotyped donors of the cohort, an average of roughly 230,000 unique TCR beta nucleotide sequences was sequenced per donor, of which approximately 19% were non-productive. Genome-wide SNP genotypes for about three fifths of the roughly 670 donors were used in a later genetic analysis, which treated that subset as a discovery cohort. Every discovery cohort repertoire had been produced on one sequencing platform. Because of strong linkage in the cohort, roughly five DR-DQ haplotypes were treated as single units for association and clustering. Typing coverage differed by locus: A, B, C, DRB1 and DQB1 were typed in roughly 629-630 donors, DQA1 in about 550, DPA1 in 600 to 610, and DPB1 in just under 490. Rather than using new phenotypic data, the later analysis identified candidate immune exposures from TCR beta sequences and from how often those sequences occurred across donors. The study aimed to test whether signatures of past pathogen exposure could be identified by cataloging public T cell receptors. To predict cytomegalovirus infection status, the study combined high-throughput TCR immunosequencing, statistical association of individual TCRs with disease status, and machine learning. Approximately 300 gigabases of sequencing data and approximately 93 million unique TCR sequences were included in an early release covering 500 to 750 HLA-typed donors. Donor age, sex, ethnicity and CMV serostatus were compiled alongside the repertoire data. An earlier analysis of several hundred of the donors used high-throughput TCR beta sequencing to judge whether each TCR beta V gene segment behaved as functional or pseudogenic. Along with the approximately 700-subject first cohort, a separate validation cohort of over a hundred different subjects was used. The study used immunosequencing to profile the T cell repertoires of approximately 630 subjects and linked those repertoires to cytomegalovirus serostatus. HLA typing included class I and class II loci at four-digit resolution. The genetic ancestry cluster associated with self-reported Caucasian donors included around four fifths of the 398 genotyped donors.

The cohort comprised some 730 healthy bone marrow donors. All cohort members were sampled while nominally healthy, although unrecorded immune exposures were likely present. The donor tested CMV seropositive and was one of the 289 seropositive cohort members. A peripheral blood sample was collected from each donor, and TCR beta sequencing was performed on peripheral blood mononuclear cells. Genomic DNA extraction from the blood cell samples was performed with the Qiagen DNeasy Blood Extraction Kit. The protocol used for the library was the immunoSEQ multiplex PCR assay. For the multiplex PCR, a mixture combining 60 forward primers for TCR Vbeta segments and 13 reverse primers for TCR Jbeta segments was used. A multiplex PCR assay on genomic DNA amplified the CDR3 region of rearranged TCR beta genes. On the Illumina HiSeq System, the amplified TCR beta libraries were sequenced as 87-base-pair reads. The original pipeline was this. A later analysis counted about 80 million unique TCR beta chains across the 690 or so repertoires, and some 12 million of these chains were shared by at least two donors. Raw reads were error-corrected and collapsed into unique sequences by a nearest-neighbor algorithm in which closely related sequences were merged to remove PCR and sequencing errors. Alignment of CDR3 sequences to IMGT reference sequences was used to assign V, D and J gene segments. Each retained sequence needed at least a six-nucleotide match to both a V gene segment and a J gene segment. Rearrangements were classified as productive when the CDR3 lacked stop codons and remained in frame with V and J, and all other rearrangements were classified as non-productive. CDR3 was defined by IMGT convention, running from the second conserved V-encoded cysteine to the conserved J-encoded phenylalanine. Sequences without an unambiguous match to a single V gene segment were excluded from the earlier analysis of several hundred of the donors. In an earlier analysis of roughly 600 of the donors, a V segment was called functional when productive rearrangements were above 56.7%, and segregating when the standard deviation between donors exceeded 5%. A statistical classification framework was built to diagnose cytomegalovirus status from the catalog of TCR beta chain sequences. In a later analysis, TCR nucleotide sequences were compared against IMGT/GENE-DB human TR gene sequences so that V and J genes could be assigned. The TCRdist pipeline was used in a later analysis to assign CDR3 sequences and most-parsimonious VDJ recombination scenarios. In a later analysis, each TCR beta chain was defined by its CDR3 amino acid sequence together with its V-gene family, and reads without a unique V-gene family were excluded. A later analysis removed several hundred highly shared, low-generation-probability nucleotide sequences to deal with suspected cross-contamination and a sequencing artifact. In a later analysis, a clonal expansion index for each public chain was calculated from normalized within-repertoire ranks of inferred template counts. In a later analysis, generation probabilities were computed using a VDJ recombination model fitted to out-of-frame rearrangements, and the results were checked against IGoR. In a later analysis, TCR-TCR, TCR-HLA and TCR-CMV co-occurrence was scored with hypergeometric tests, and a repertoire-size bias correction was applied to TCR pairs. False discovery rates were estimated in a later analysis by permuting HLA or CMV assignments 20 times. In a later analysis, co-occurring TCRs were grouped with DBSCAN, and TCRdist sequence similarity was added when clustering was performed within HLA-allele-positive subsets. For co-occurrence clustering, repertoires with fewer than 30,000 or more than 120,000 public chains were excluded, along with several repertoires with anomalous nucleotide sharing. The table comes from immuneACCESS by way of TCRdb, which keeps in-frame sequences with V and J called. Part of the clones is missing from these tables; in studies checked, under half for an unresolved V gene and the rest for unknown reasons. V, J and clone size were drawn from that table, and D and trimming were deduced from the DNA. This sample is represented by around 140,000 clones; roughly 78% of them were singletons. The ten largest clones represent 3% to 3.5% of the sample.

The investigation overall reported the following: Presence/absence analyses assumed roughly uniform sequencing depth across donors, an assumption that may not hold. Strong co-occurrence of HLA alleles, especially DR and DQ, made assigning TCR associations to individual alleles difficult. The authors suggested that the approach could potentially be extended to other disease states and immunological phenotypes. A cluster of highly shared sequence variants was judged likely to represent a technical artifact of the sequencing pipeline. Immune exposure information for the cohort was limited to CMV serostatus. In a later genetic analysis, a missense DCLRE1C variant was associated with V-gene and J-gene trimming of TCR beta chains, and the association was replicated in an independent cohort. In a later analysis, HLA-associated TCR beta chains showed more clonal expansion and lower generation probabilities than non-associated chains that were equally common. Across donors, most TCR sequences were observed very rarely, whereas some public TCRs were present in many individuals. A later analysis found that most CMV-associated TCR beta chains appeared HLA-restricted, with HLA associations seemingly driven largely by CMV exposure. In a later analysis, 16,951 TCR beta sequences were associated with specific HLA alleles at a false discovery rate of 0.05. In this cohort, only TCR beta chains were sequenced, and detectable features were limited by the absence of alpha or paired-chain data. An earlier analysis of approximately 540 of the donors showed that most TCR beta V segments appeared in productive rearrangements either about 87% or about 30% of the time, which broadly matched IMGT annotations. A later genetic analysis reported fewer N-insertions in productive TCRs among donors in an Asian-associated ancestry cluster than the approximately 670-donor mean. In vitro tests confirmed that a few of the cytomegalovirus-associated TCR beta chains recognize cytomegalovirus antigens. A total of 150 or so TCR beta chains were listed by the study as associated with cytomegalovirus. Linkage disequilibrium might explain the correlated functional status among segregating V segments, but an unknown experimental factor could not be excluded. According to a later analysis, TCR association rates differed among HLA loci, with DRB1 alleles showing the most associated TCRs and HLA-C alleles showing the fewest. A further reported finding was that TCR beta sequences accurately predicted the HLA-A and HLA-B alleles for most subjects in the first cohort. HLA typing was unavailable for some donors at each locus, so association tests used only the typed subset. Several of the top co-occurrence clusters appeared to be linked to parvovirus B19, influenza, CMV and Epstein-Barr virus, according to a later analysis. In both the original and validation cohorts, the classifier was reported to diagnose cytomegalovirus status with high specificity and sensitivity. Because counts were too low, more than 15 rarely observed V segments, including chromosome 9 orphons, were excluded from the earlier analysis of 587 of the donors.

The receptor was derived from a man between 18 and 29 years old in good health and CMV-seropositive. Sequencing used PBMCs.

The CDR3 protein: CASSLGGGIYGYTF. Here is the DNA: TGTGCCAGCAGCTTGGGAGGGGGCATCTATGGCTACACCTTC. This sequence uses TRBV5-4 and TRBJ1-2; TRBD1 fits 7 bases in the junction. From cysteine to phenylalanine, the CDR3 is 14 amino acids long. The entry retains the CDR3 DNA only, 42 bases that are in frame from base 1. Compared with germline, V lacks 0 bases and J lacks 4 bases; bases without a gene match: 3. Taken from the germline V gene (reference sequence), the CDR1 and CDR2 loops are SGHNT and YYREEE.